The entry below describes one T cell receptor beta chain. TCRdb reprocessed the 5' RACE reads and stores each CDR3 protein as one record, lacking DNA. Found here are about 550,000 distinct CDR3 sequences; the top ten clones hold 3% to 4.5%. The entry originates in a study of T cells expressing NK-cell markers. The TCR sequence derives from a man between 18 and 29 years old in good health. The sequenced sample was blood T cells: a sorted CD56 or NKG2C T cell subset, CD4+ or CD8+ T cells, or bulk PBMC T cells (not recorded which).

The CDR3 region is CASSQERMTGELFF. This sequence joins TRBV4-2 and TRBJ2-2. CDR3 length: 14 amino acids. CDR1 and CDR2 (germline): LGHNA, YNFKEQ.